Below are 8 T cell receptor beta chains sequenced from a single sample in a study of cytomegalovirus exposure and HLA in healthy donors. PCR was performed using 60 Vbeta and 13 Jbeta primers. Repertoires were generated with immunoSEQ multiplex PCR, while TCRdb's copy carries only in-frame clones and drops some. The sample records more than 85,000 clones, around 57% being singletons. What was sequenced was PBMCs. These receptors were taken from a human donor in good health.

This rearrangement joins TRBV11-2 to TRBJ2-7; 11 nucleotides align to TRBD1. Germline V lookup: CDR1 SGHAT, CDR2 FQNNGV. The ends lost 5 bases at V and 4 bases at J; junction bases unmatched: 4. CDR3 length equals 14 residues. The CDR3 bases are TGTGCCAGCAGCATCCGGGACAGGGGGTACGAGCAGTACTTC. Amino acids: CASSIRDRGYEQYF. The complete variable domain, with remaining parts taken from reference TRBV11-2 and TRBJ2-7, reads EAGVAQSPRYKIIEKRQSVAFWCNPISGHATLYWYQQILGQGPKLLIQFQNNGVVDDSQLPKDRFSAERLKGVDSTLKIQPAKLEDSAVYLCASSIRDRGYEQYFGPGTRLTVT.

This clone has a single count. One end of the junction does not line up with germline, which may come from a read error. The same CDR3 also results from other DNA sequences found in this sample. The chain carries TRBV4-1 and TRBJ2-1; 10 bases align to TRBD1. The length of the CDR3 is 17 residues. Germline CDR1 MGHRA, CDR2 YSYEKL. The CDR3 loop is CASSQLAFGTGAYEQFF. The CDR3 DNA reads as TGCGCTAGCAGCCAGTTAGCATTCGGGACAGGGGCTTATGAGCAGTTCTTC.

This chain connects TRBV4-1 to TRBJ1-1, with a weak D call TRBD1 (5 bases). CDR1 is MGHRA and CDR2 is YSYEKL in the germline V gene. The length of the CDR3 is 17 residues. The V end was cut by 0 bases, the J end by 0 bases, with 14 bases between. The CDR3 coding sequence is TGCGCCAGCAGCCAAGATCTGGGGCAGATCATGAACACTGAAGCTTTCTTT. As protein: CASSQDLGQIMNTEAFF.

Written as DNA, the CDR3 is TGTGCCAGTCGTTGGGGGCTGGGGGGGGATACGCAGTATTTT. It codes for CASRWGLGGDTQYF. This rearrangement joins TRBV27 to TRBJ2-3; perhaps TRBD2 as D (7 bases). CDR1 and CDR2 from the germline V gene are MNHEY and SMNVEV (reference sequence). With 9 bases removed from V and 6 bases from J, the gap between germline ends came to 19 bases. The CDR3 covers 14 residues.

This chain links TRBV19 with TRBJ1-1; D gene unclear. CDR1 and CDR2 from the germline V gene are LNHDA and SQIVND (reference sequence). The CDR3 length is 15 residues. V was trimmed by 3 bases and J by 1 base, leaving 12 bases between them. The DNA of the CDR3 is TGTGCCAGTAGTATGTCCCGGCGAGGGAACACTGAAGCTTTCTTT. Protein: CASSMSRRGNTEAFF.

The gene calls are TRBV7-6 and TRBJ2-1, with TRBD2 as a possible D gene (5 bases). Trimming stripped 5 bases from V and 5 bases from J, with 13 bases between. Germline CDR1 reads SGHVS; CDR2 reads FNYEAQ. This CDR3 spans 14 amino acids. The CDR3 nucleotides are TGTGCCAGCAGCGCCGGGGTAGTCCACAATGAGCAGTTCTTC. Protein: CASSAGVVHNEQFF.

The chain employs TRBV2 and TRBJ2-7; D not certain. Germline CDR1 reads SNHLY; CDR2 reads FYNNEI. Trimming left V 5 bases short and J 6 bases short, with 5 bases between. The CDR3 has 10 amino acids. CDR3 sequence: CASSIGEQYF. DNA of the CDR3: TGTGCCAGCAGTATCGGCGAGCAGTACTTC.

The chain uses TRBV29-1 and TRBJ2-3; 10 bases line up with TRBD2. V shed 6 bases and J 2 bases; nucleotides not matched to a gene: 8. The CDR3 length is 15 residues. Germline loops: CDR1 SQVTM, CDR2 ANQGSEA. The DNA of the CDR3 is TGCAGCGTGACCAGAAGCGGGAGGGCCACAGATACGCAGTATTTT. It yields the protein CSVTRSGRATDTQYF.